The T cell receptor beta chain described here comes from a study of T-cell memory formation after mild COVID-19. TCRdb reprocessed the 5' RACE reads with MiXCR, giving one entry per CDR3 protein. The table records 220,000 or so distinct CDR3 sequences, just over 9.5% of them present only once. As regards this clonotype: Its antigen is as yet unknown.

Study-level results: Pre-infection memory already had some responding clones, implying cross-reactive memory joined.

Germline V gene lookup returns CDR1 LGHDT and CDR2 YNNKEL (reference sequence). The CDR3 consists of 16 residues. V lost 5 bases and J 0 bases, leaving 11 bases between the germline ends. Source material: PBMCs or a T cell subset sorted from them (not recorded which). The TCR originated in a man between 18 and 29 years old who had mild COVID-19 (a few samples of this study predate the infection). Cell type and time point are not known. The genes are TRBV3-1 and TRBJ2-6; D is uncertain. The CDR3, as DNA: TGTGCCAGCAGCTCGAATAGATACTCTGGGGCCAACGTCCTGACTTTC. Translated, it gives CASSSNRYSGANVLTF.